These 17 T cell receptor beta chains came from one sample sequenced in a study of T cell responses to AZD1222 COVID-19 vaccine. TCRdb's copy holds only in-frame clones and misses some; the assay was immunoSEQ multiplex PCR. This sample has approximately 160,000 clones, with just under 95% found just once. The sample was peripheral blood, taken on day 0 of AZD1222 vaccination. These receptors originate from an adult in good health.

V gene TRBV6-5 combines with J gene TRBJ1-1; D remains ambiguous. Trimming took off 0 bases at V and 7 bases at J, with 9 bases between the two ends. This CDR3 has 13 amino acids. Germline loops: CDR1 MNHEY, CDR2 SVGAGI. In nucleotides, the CDR3 is TGTGCCAGCAGTTACTCAGGCAGAGTTGAAGCTTTCTTT. It specifies CASSYSGRVEAFF.

The genes are TRBV5-1 and TRBJ2-7; 9 bases match TRBD2. With 3 bases clipped from V and 0 bases from J, the junction kept 7 bases outside the gene matches. CDR1 and CDR2 (germline): SGHRS, YFSETQ. CDR3 length equals 16 residues. CDR3 in amino acids: CASSSLAGVSSYEQYF. The CDR3 nucleotides are TGCGCCAGCAGCTCCTTAGCGGGGGTTAGCTCCTACGAGCAGTACTTC. Filled out from reference TRBV5-1 and TRBJ2-7, the complete variable domain reads KAGVTQTPRYLIKTRGQQVTLSCSPISGHRSVSWYQQTPGQGLQFLFEYFSETQRNKGNFPGRFSGRQFSNSRSEMNVSTLELGDSALYLCASSSLAGVSSYEQYFGPGTRLTVT.

The sample holds a few counts of this clone. The CDR3 DNA follows: TGTGCCAGCAGTTTAGGAGGGACAGGGGCCGCTTTCTTT. Amino acid sequence: CASSLGGTGAAFF. The chain uses TRBV27 and TRBJ1-1; TRBD1 aligns across 10 bases. Germline lookup yields CDR1 MNHEY and CDR2 SMNVEV (reference sequence). The CDR3 loop spans 13 amino acids. After removal of 2 bases from V and 11 bases from J, the junction contained 5 bases not matched to a gene.

The chain uses TRBV12-3 or TRBV12-4 and TRBJ1-5; D call uncertain. The CDR3 spans 13 residues. Between the trimmed V and J ends, which lost 8 bases and 12 bases, there was a span of 20 bases. The CDR3 DNA is TGTGCCAGCTCCTACTATCCGGGGAATTTCCAGCATTTT. Translating gives CASSYYPGNFQHF.

The DNA for the CDR3 is TGTGCCAGCAGCTTAGGGCCCGCTGGGATATCACCCCTCCACTTT. It codes for CASSLGPAGISPLHF. This sequence joins TRBV11-2 and TRBJ1-6; the D is unclear. Germline CDR1 SGHAT, CDR2 FQNNGV. With 1 base removed from V and 10 bases from J, the gap between germline ends came to 14 bases. CDR3 length equals 15 residues. The whole variable domain, filled in from reference TRBV11-2 and TRBJ1-6, reads EAGVAQSPRYKIIEKRQSVAFWCNPISGHATLYWYQQILGQGPKLLIQFQNNGVVDDSQLPKDRFSAERLKGVDSTLKIQPAKLEDSAVYLCASSLGPAGISPLHFGNGTRLTVT.

The chain employs TRBV6-1 and TRBJ1-2, with D hard to call. Germline V gene sequence: CDR1 MNHNS, CDR2 SASEGT. The CDR3 is 14 residues long. Trimming cost V 2 bases and J 3 bases, with 10 bases left between them. The CDR3 spells CASSERGQDYGYTF. CDR3 in DNA: TGTGCCAGCAGTGAAAGAGGTCAAGACTATGGCTACACCTTC.

Concerning this clone itself: The identical CDR3 is also encoded by other nucleotide sequences in the sample. This chain connects TRBV6-5 to TRBJ1-2; 9 positions match TRBD1. The length of the CDR3 is 14 residues. After removal of 4 bases from V and 2 bases from J, the junction contained 2 bases not matched to a gene. In germline, CDR1 is MNHEY, CDR2 SVGAGI. The CDR3 DNA is TGTGCCAGCAGTTCGGGACAGGGCAACTATGGCTACACCTTC. It specifies CASSSGQGNYGYTF.

This chain connects TRBV7-9 to TRBJ2-5; the D gene is possibly TRBD1 (5 bases). Germline CDR1 is SEHNR and CDR2 is FQNEAQ (reference sequence). The V gene lost 1 base and the J gene lost 5 bases, with 14 bases spanning the gap. The CDR3 runs to 15 residues. As DNA, the CDR3 is TGTGCCAGCAGCTTAGGGGGAACAGGACGGGAGACCCAGTACTTC. The encoded protein is CASSLGGTGRETQYF.

The chain joins TRBV24-1 to TRBJ1-2, with 8 bases that match TRBD1. CDR1 and CDR2 (germline): KGHDR, SFDVKD. CDR3 length equals 15 residues. After removal of 7 bases from V and 4 bases from J, the junction contained 10 bases not matched to a gene. CDR3 residues: CATSRQGSVTYGYTF. The CDR3 DNA follows: TGTGCCACCAGCAGACAGGGGTCTGTAACCTATGGCTACACCTTC.

The chain couples TRBV9 to TRBJ1-6; D might be TRBD1 (5 bases). Germline V gives CDR1 SGDLS, CDR2 YYNGEE. This CDR3 is 16 amino acids long. Trimming pared 1 base from V and 8 bases from J, leaving 16 bases between. CDR3 bases: TGTGCCAGCAGCGTAAGGGCTGGGTGGGGGGATTCACCCCTCCACTTT. Its translation: CASSVRAGWGDSPLHF.

The rearrangement joins TRBV16 to TRBJ2-2; D is unclear. The ends were cut back, 0 bases at V and 3 bases at J, with 11 bases in the middle. This CDR3 has 16 residues. Germline-derived CDR1 and CDR2 are KGHSY and FQNENV. The CDR3 nucleotides read TGTGCCAGCAGCCAATCGATTTCCCAATACACCGGGGAGCTGTTTTTT. This translates into CASSQSISQYTGELFF.

J is TRBJ2-2 and V is TRBV12-3 or TRBV12-4; D ambiguous. V was shortened by 6 bases and J by 0 bases, with 5 bases between the two germline ends. The CDR3 runs to 13 residues. DNA for the CDR3: TGTGCCAGCAGACCTACGAACACCGGGGAGCTGTTTTTT. This translates into CASRPTNTGELFF.

This chain joins TRBV5-4 and TRBJ2-7; possible D gene TRBD1, 6 bases. The V end was cut by 0 bases, the J end by 3 bases, with 19 bases between. This CDR3 is 17 amino acids long. CDR1 is SGHNT, CDR2 YYREEE, per germline (reference sequence). The CDR3 bases are TGTGCCAGCAGCTTGGAGCCTTCAGGGGAAAGAGACTACGAGCAGTACTTC. Amino acid sequence: CASSLEPSGERDYEQYF.

The chain combines TRBV3-1 (or the pseudogene TRBV3-2) with TRBJ2-1; 8 bases align to TRBD2. J lost 0 bases, V lost 4 bases, and 2 bases had no gene match. The CDR3 runs to 15 residues. CDR1 is LGHDT and CDR2 is YNNKEL in the germline V gene (reference sequence). CDR3 in amino acids: CASSLTSASYNEQFF. CDR3 sequence (DNA): TGTGCCAGCAGCCTGACTAGCGCCTCCTACAATGAGCAGTTCTTC.

CDR3 sequence (DNA): TGTGCCAGCAGTAAACAGGGGGCCTTTAATCAGCCCCAGCATTTT. Protein product: CASSKQGAFNQPQHF. The chain combines TRBV27 with TRBJ1-5; 9 bases agree with TRBD1. This CDR3 is built from 15 residues. The V gene end was trimmed by 5 bases and the J gene end by 4 bases; junction bases not matched to a gene: 6. Germline CDR1 and CDR2: MNHEY and SMNVEV (reference sequence).

This clone has just one count. The V call is TRBV18, the J call TRBJ2-7, with D perhaps given as TRBD1 or TRBD2 (6 bases each). Germline CDR1 reads KGHSH; CDR2 reads LQKENI. The ends were cut back, 6 bases at V and 3 bases at J, with 18 bases in the middle. This CDR3 comprises 15 residues. The DNA for the CDR3 is TGTGCCAGCTCCCCAGACCGGGGGCGGGGCTACGAGCAGTACTTC. Translating gives CASSPDRGRGYEQYF.

This chain links TRBV24-1 with TRBJ1-5, with D uncertain. The CDR3 sequence is 14 residues long. Per germline, CDR1 KGHDR and CDR2 SFDVKD. V lost 3 bases and J 8 bases, leaving 13 bases between the germline ends. CDR3 nucleotide sequence: TGTGCCACCAGTGATCCCACCGCGTCTGAGCCCCAGCATTTT. It yields the protein CATSDPTASEPQHF.